Sequencing of this T cell receptor beta chain was carried out in a study of follicular helper T cells after annual influenza vaccination. CDR3 length: 16 amino acids. J was trimmed by 5 bases and V by 5 bases; bases with no gene match: 10. CDR1 SEHNR and CDR2 FQNEAQ come from the germline V gene (reference sequence). Clones were read by immunoSEQ multiplex PCR, and TCRdb kept only the in-frame ones, dropping some. The sample records approximately 11,000 clones, roughly 80% being singletons. Sequenced material: CXCR5- memory CD4+ T cells sorted from blood, taken 6 weeks after influenza vaccination. The rearrangement joins TRBV7-9 to TRBJ1-3; 9 bases fit TRBD1. This receptor was obtained from an adult who received the influenza vaccine. This chain's CDR3 is CASSQSGTGLRNTIYF. The CDR3, as DNA: TGTGCCAGCAGCCAATCCGGGACAGGGTTAAGAAACACCATATATTTT.